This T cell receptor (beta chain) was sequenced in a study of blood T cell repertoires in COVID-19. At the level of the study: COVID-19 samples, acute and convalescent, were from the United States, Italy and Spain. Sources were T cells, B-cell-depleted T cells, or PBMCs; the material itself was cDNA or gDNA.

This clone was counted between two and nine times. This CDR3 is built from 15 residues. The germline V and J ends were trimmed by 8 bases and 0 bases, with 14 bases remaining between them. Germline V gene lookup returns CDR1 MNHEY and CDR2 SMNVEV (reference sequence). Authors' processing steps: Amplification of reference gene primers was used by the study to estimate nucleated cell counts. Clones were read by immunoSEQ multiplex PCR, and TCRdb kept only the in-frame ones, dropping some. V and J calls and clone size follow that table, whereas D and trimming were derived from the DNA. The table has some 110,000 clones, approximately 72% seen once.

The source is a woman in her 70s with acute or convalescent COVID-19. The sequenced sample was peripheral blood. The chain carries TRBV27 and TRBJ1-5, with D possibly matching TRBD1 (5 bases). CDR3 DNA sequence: TGTGCCAGCCGAACAGGAACTTATAGCAATCAGCCCCAGCATTTT. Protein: CASRTGTYSNQPQHF.